The next 5 T cell receptor beta chains were all read from a single sample in a study of blood T cell repertoires in COVID-19. The protocol was immunoSEQ multiplex PCR, while the TCRdb copy is restricted to in-frame clones and leaves out a portion. The profile shows a few hundred thousand clones, roughly 84% of them singletons. Sequenced input: peripheral blood. The origin of the receptors is a man over 45 with active or convalescent COVID-19.

The chain recombines TRBV28 with TRBJ2-3, with TRBD1 matching 7 bases. Trimming removed 10 bases from V and 5 bases from J; junction bases left unmatched: 18. This CDR3 contains 16 residues. Germline V gene sequence: CDR1 MDHEN, CDR2 SYDVKM. In nucleotides, the CDR3 is TGTGCCACCAAGTCAGACCGGCGACAGGGCAGAGATACGCAGTATTTT. Residues: CATKSDRRQGRDTQYF.

The chain combines TRBV7-6 with TRBJ1-1; D unclear. Germline V gene data show CDR1 as SGHVS and CDR2 as FNYEAQ. This CDR3 has 14 amino acids. Trimming took 5 bases from V and 1 from J, leaving 11 bases between them. The CDR3 sequence is CASSPWPENTEAFF. CDR3 DNA: TGTGCCAGCAGCCCTTGGCCAGAGAACACTGAAGCTTTCTTT. Supplemented by reference TRBV7-6 and TRBJ1-1, the full variable domain reads GAGVSQSPRYKVTKRGQDVALRCDPISGHVSLYWYRQALGQGPEFLTYFNYEAQQDKSGLPNDRFSAERPEGSISTLTIQRTEQRDSAMYRCASSPWPENTEAFFGQGTRLTVV.

The chain carries TRBV11-2 and TRBJ1-1; D not resolved. Trimming took off 5 bases at V and 5 bases at J, with 18 bases between the two ends. This CDR3 has 15 amino acids. CDR1 and CDR2 from the germline V gene are SGHAT and FQNNGV. CDR3 DNA sequence: TGTGCCAGCAGCCCCATTGGCGGGGTGGGTACTGAAGCTTTCTTT. Its protein product is CASSPIGGVGTEAFF.

V and J are TRBV18 and TRBJ2-1; 8 nucleotides match TRBD2. The CDR3 totals 17 residues. Germline CDR1 is KGHSH and CDR2 is LQKENI. Trimming removed 2 bases from V and 0 bases from J; junction bases left unmatched: 6. The DNA of the CDR3 is TGTGCCAGCTCACCAGGACTAGCCTTCAGCTCCTACAATGAGCAGTTCTTC. Amino acid sequence: CASSPGLAFSSYNEQFF.

J is TRBJ2-7 and V is TRBV28; no firm D call. The CDR3 is 11 amino acids. V lost 8 bases and J lost 3, with 8 bases in between. The germline gives CDR1 MDHEN, CDR2 SYDVKM. CDR3 region: CASVSLYEQYF. Written as DNA, the CDR3 is TGTGCCAGCGTTTCCCTCTACGAGCAGTACTTC.